A selection of T cell receptor beta chains follows, all from one sample in a study of blood T cell repertoires in COVID-19. Assay used: immunoSEQ multiplex PCR; TCRdb lists only in-frame clones, some missing. The sample contains around 250,000 clones, 85% to 90% of which appear only once. The specimen sequenced was PBMCs or T cells enriched from blood (not recorded which). The receptors come from a man in his late teens or twenties who had recovered from COVID-19. CDR3s include the opening cysteine and the closing phenylalanine or tryptophan. D genes are given only for firm matches. Clone size is shown for a subset of rows, as once, few, many or a class of expanded clone.

NA TRBJ1-6 TRBV6-5 NA TGTGCCAGCATCGGGGATGAATCACCCCTCCACTTT CASIGDESPLHF
NA TRBJ2-5 TRBV2 TRBD1 TGTGCCAGCAGAGACAGGGGGCTGTCCCAGTACTTC CASRDRGLSQYF
NA TRBJ2-1 TRBV23-1 TRBD1 TGCGCCAGCAGTCAGCATTCACCGGGACAGGGGTACAATGAGCAGTTCTTC CASSQHSPGQGYNEQFF
once TRBJ2-2 TRBV15 TRBD1 TGTGCCACCAGCTCCATGAAGGGACAGGGGAACACCGGGGAGCTGTTTTTT CATSSMKGQGNTGELFF
NA TRBJ1-2 TRBV11-2 NA TGTGCCAGCGGGCATGGGGAGACTAACTATGGCTACACCTTC CASGHGETNYGYTF
NA TRBJ2-7 TRBV13 TRBD2 TGTGCCAGCAGCCCGGGGACTAGCGGGGTCTACGAGCAGTACTTC CASSPGTSGVYEQYF
NA TRBJ1-2 TRBV27 TRBD1 TGTGCCAGCAGTCGACAGGGGGTAGACTATGGCTACACCTTC CASSRQGVDYGYTF
NA TRBJ1-5 TRBV6-5 NA TGTGCCAGCAGAAATAGGGAGGGCGGTCAGCCCCAGCATTTT CASRNREGGQPQHF
NA TRBJ1-1 TRBV11-2 NA TGTGCCAGCAGCTTAGATCGTACATCTGAAGCTTTCTTT CASSLDRTSEAFF
few TRBJ1-5 TRBV7-8 NA TGTGCCAGCAGCTTAACGACAGAGTGGAGCAATCAGCCCCAGCATTTT CASSLTTEWSNQPQHF
NA TRBJ2-7 TRBV28 NA TGTGCCAGCAGTCCACGATTGGCCGAGCAGTACTTC CASSPRLAEQYF
few TRBJ2-1 TRBV11-2 NA TGTGCCAGCAGCCCCAGGGGTGGTCTCAGCTCCTACAATGAGCAGTTCTTC CASSPRGGLSSYNEQFF
NA TRBJ2-7 TRBV2 NA TGTGCCAGCCAGTTCTCGGACTTACTCTACGAGCAGTACTTC CASQFSDLLYEQYF
NA TRBJ1-2 TRBV7-9 NA TGTGCCAGCAGCTTTCTGGCCTCTAACTATGGCTACACCTTC CASSFLASNYGYTF
once TRBJ1-6 TRBV5-6 TRBD1 TGTGCCAGCAGCTTGGGGACAGGATTCCTCCTTTCACCCCTCCACTTT CASSLGTGFLLSPLHF
once TRBJ2-3 TRBV4-1 NA TGCGCCAGCAGCCAAGTTAATAGCGGACGCACAGATACGCAGTATTTT CASSQVNSGRTDTQYF
NA TRBJ1-4 TRBV6-5 NA TGTGCCAGCTCCTCCTACCCGACCGGAGGAGAAAAACTGTTTTTT CASSSYPTGGEKLFF
NA TRBJ2-3 TRBV19 NA TGTGCCAGTAGTACAGGGGAAGGGACAGATACGCAGTATTTT CASSTGEGTDTQYF
NA TRBJ2-3 TRBV13 TRBD2 TGTGCCAGCAGCTTAGCGGGAGGGCCCCCCCAGGGCACAGATACGCAGTATTTT CASSLAGGPPQGTDTQYF
once TRBJ1-6 TRBV7-9 NA TGTGCCAGCAGCTTTGACAGTGAGAATTCACCCCTCCACTTT CASSFDSENSPLHF
NA TRBJ2-7 TRBV28 NA TGTGCCAGCAGCGCCGGGAACAGGGCCCGCTACGAGCAGTACTTC CASSAGNRARYEQYF
NA TRBJ2-7 TRBV28 TRBD2 TGTGCCAGCAGTTCGGGACTAGCGGGAGGGCCGGCCTTAGACGAGCAGTACTTC CASSSGLAGGPALDEQYF
NA TRBJ2-2 TRBV5-1 TRBD2 TGCGCCAGCAGCTCAGGACTAGCGGCGAACACCGGGGAGCTGTTTTTT CASSSGLAANTGELFF
NA TRBJ2-2 TRBV7-9 NA TGTGCCAGCAGCTTAGCACGGGAATGGACCGGGGAGCTGTTTTTT CASSLAREWTGELFF
NA TRBJ2-1 TRBV4-1 TRBD1 TGCGCCAGCAGCCTCCGGGAAGGGGGCGGCCCCGAGCAGTTCTTC CASSLREGGGPEQFF
NA TRBJ2-5 TRBV27 NA TGTGCCAGCAGTTCTTTGACAATGCAAGAGACCCAGTACTTC CASSSLTMQETQYF
NA TRBJ1-6 TRBV27 NA TGTGCCAGCAGTCAGACAGGACCCCTCCACTTT CASSQTGPLHF
NA TRBJ1-1 TRBV6-5 NA TGTGCCAGCAGCCAAATCGGTAGGGGAAGTACTGAAGCTTTCTTT CASSQIGRGSTEAFF
NA TRBJ2-7 TRBV19 TRBD2 TGTGCCAGTAGTACTCTAGCGGGAGCGGGGGAGCAGTACTTC CASSTLAGAGEQYF
NA TRBJ2-5 TRBV28 NA TGTGCCAGCAGTTTTCGGGAGACCCAGTACTTC CASSFRETQYF
NA TRBJ2-1 TRBV5-1 NA TGCGCCAGCAGCGAGGACTTGTACAATGAGCAGTTCTTC CASSEDLYNEQFF
once TRBJ1-6 TRBV28 TRBD1 TGTGCCAGCAGTTTAAGGGCCACAACACGCTCGCCCAGGACAGGCCTCAACTATAATTCACCCCTCCACTTT CASSLRATTRSPRTGLNYNSPLHF
NA TRBJ1-1 TRBV7-9 NA TGTGCCAGCAGCCAAGAACAAACTGAAGCTTTCTTT CASSQEQTEAFF
few TRBJ2-7 TRBV19 NA TGTGCCAGTAGTATAGCCCTAGACTACGAGCAGTACTTC CASSIALDYEQYF
NA TRBJ1-1 TRBV30 TRBD1 TGTGCCTGGAGCCCGCTGACAAGCCACAGGGGAGCTTTCTTT CAWSPLTSHRGAFF
NA TRBJ2-2 TRBV6-4 TRBD2 TGTGCCAGCAGTGACTCGGGAGGGGATGGGACCGGGGAGCTGTTTTTT CASSDSGGDGTGELFF
NA TRBJ1-1 TRBV5-6 NA TGTGCCAGCAGCTTTTATTACACTGAAGCTTTCTTT CASSFYYTEAFF
NA TRBJ2-7 TRBV4-1 TRBD2 TGCGCCAGCAGCCAAGTTCGGACTAGCCTTCGCGAGCAGTACTTC CASSQVRTSLREQYF
once TRBJ1-1 TRBV12-3/TRBV12-4 NA TGTGCCAGCAGTTTATATGTAGGGACAGAAGCTTTCTTT CASSLYVGTEAFF
NA TRBJ1-6 TRBV11-2 NA TGTGCCAGCAGAGTCAACAGGGATTCACCCCTCCACTTT CASRVNRDSPLHF
NA TRBJ1-2 TRBV28 NA TGTGCCAGCAGTTTATCAGGGGATTTTGGCTACACCTTC CASSLSGDFGYTF
NA TRBJ2-3 TRBV5-6 TRBD1 TGTGCCAGCAGCACCATCGGCTTGACAGGGACAGATACGCAGTATTTT CASSTIGLTGTDTQYF
NA TRBJ1-5 TRBV6-1 TRBD1 TGTGCCAGCAACACAGGGACAGGGTTCAATCAGCCCCAGCATTTT CASNTGTGFNQPQHF
NA TRBJ1-2 TRBV28 NA TGTGCCAGCAGCCCACCACCCCCGGGTTATGGCTACACCTTC CASSPPPPGYGYTF
NA TRBJ2-3 TRBV5-1 NA TGCGCCAGCAGCTCCGGACAGAGAGGAACGCAGTATTTT CASSSGQRGTQYF
NA TRBJ1-2 TRBV30 NA TGTGCCTGGAGCCCGTCGGATGGCTACACCTTC CAWSPSDGYTF
few TRBJ1-5 TRBV2 TRBD1 TGTGCCAGCAGACAGGGGCTCAGTGGGAATCAGCCCCAGCATTTT CASRQGLSGNQPQHF
NA TRBJ2-2 TRBV15 NA TGTGCCACCAGCCCAGGCACCGGGGAGCTGTTTTTT CATSPGTGELFF
NA TRBJ1-2 TRBV19 TRBD1 TGTGCCAGTGCCCCGGGACAGAGCTATGGCTACACCTTC CASAPGQSYGYTF
NA TRBJ2-7 TRBV7-9 TRBD1 TGTGCCAGCAGCTCGGTCGACAGGGTCGGCGAGCAGTACTTC CASSSVDRVGEQYF
NA TRBJ2-3 TRBV14 NA TGTGCCAGCAGCCGGAGGGCCTTCCGCACAGATACGCAGTATTTT CASSRRAFRTDTQYF
NA TRBJ2-1 TRBV3-1/TRBV3-2 TRBD2 TGTGCCAGCAGTGGGGGACTAGCGGGGACCAATGAGCAGTTCTTC CASSGGLAGTNEQFF
NA TRBJ1-1 TRBV19 NA TGTGCCAGTAGGGGGGCCGATCACGGCCGGGGCACTGAAGCTTTCTTT CASRGADHGRGTEAFF
few TRBJ1-5 TRBV5-5 TRBD1 TGTGCCAGCAGCGGGACAGGATCGAATCCGCAGCCCCAGCATTTT CASSGTGSNPQPQHF
NA TRBJ1-6 TRBV19 TRBD1 TGTGCCAGTAGCAAAGGGGGCTACGGTTCACCCCTCCACTTT CASSKGGYGSPLHF
NA TRBJ2-1 TRBV28 TRBD2 TGTGCCAGCAGTCCGAGTAGCGGGAGCCGCTACAATGAGCAGTTCTTC CASSPSSGSRYNEQFF
once TRBJ2-1 TRBV27 NA TGTGCCAGCAGTTCCCCTGGGGCCCCCCTTGGGGATGAGCAGTTCTTC CASSSPGAPLGDEQFF
NA TRBJ2-4 TRBV5-1 NA TGCGCCAGCAGCTTGGCCTCCGGGGGAAACATTCAGTACTTC CASSLASGGNIQYF
NA TRBJ1-1 TRBV7-9 NA TGTGCCAGCAGCTTGACAGAGATGAACACTGAAGCTTTCTTT CASSLTEMNTEAFF
NA TRBJ2-7 TRBV3-1/TRBV3-2 NA TGTGCCAGCAGCCAACAGTCCTACGAGCAGTACTTC CASSQQSYEQYF